This is a list of T cell receptor beta chains from one sample in a study of cytomegalovirus exposure and HLA in healthy donors. The protocol was immunoSEQ multiplex PCR, while the TCRdb copy is restricted to in-frame clones and leaves out a portion. The sample consists of about 300,000 clones, 75% to 90% of them appearing once. Sequencing was performed on PBMCs. The source of these receptors is a man aged 40-55 years in good health and CMV-seropositive. CDR3s include the opening cysteine and the closing phenylalanine or tryptophan. The D gene is left open where the match is weak. A clone size is listed for some rows: how often the clone was seen (once, few, many), or a class if it is expanded.

v_call	d_call	clone_size	j_call	cdr3_aa	cdr3_nt
TRBV20-1	-	-	TRBJ2-7	CSARVAGEQYF	TGCAGTGCTAGGGTTGCGGGCGAGCAGTACTTC
TRBV4-1	-	-	TRBJ2-7	CASSQAQGRYEQYF	TGCGCCAGCAGCCAAGCCCAGGGTCGCTACGAGCAGTACTTC
TRBV14	TRBD2	once	TRBJ2-7	CASSSLADFSYEQYF	TGTGCCAGCAGTTCCCTAGCGGATTTCTCCTACGAGCAGTACTTC
TRBV9	TRBD1	once	TRBJ2-7	CASSSGDRPYEQYF	TGTGCCAGCAGCTCCGGGGACAGACCCTACGAGCAGTACTTC
TRBV7-8	-	-	TRBJ2-4	CASSLGPDLEDIQYF	TGTGCCAGCAGCTTAGGCCCGGACTTGGAGGACATTCAGTACTTC
TRBV2	-	-	TRBJ1-4	CASSDTGEKLFF	TGTGCCAGCAGTGATACGGGGGAAAAACTGTTTTTT
TRBV6-1	-	-	TRBJ1-4	CASSEWLLNEKLFF	TGTGCCAGCAGTGAGTGGCTGCTGAATGAAAAACTGTTTTTT
TRBV5-1	TRBD1	once	TRBJ2-4	CASSSRQGGVGNIQYF	TGCGCCAGCAGCTCAAGACAGGGGGGGGTGGGAAACATTCAGTACTTC
TRBV5-1	-	-	TRBJ2-2	CASQGYANTGELFF	TGCGCCAGCCAGGGGTACGCGAACACCGGGGAGCTGTTTTTT
TRBV4-3	TRBD2	-	TRBJ2-1	CASSQEGGAIYNEQFF	TGCGCCAGCAGCCAAGAGGGAGGGGCAATTTACAATGAGCAGTTCTTC
TRBV19	-	once	TRBJ2-1	CASSIASRLSLDEQFF	TGTGCCAGTAGTATAGCGTCAAGATTGAGCCTCGATGAGCAGTTCTTC
TRBV5-1	-	-	TRBJ2-4	CASSSDGGIAKNIQYF	TGCGCCAGCAGCTCAGACGGGGGAATAGCCAAAAACATTCAGTACTTC
TRBV5-6	-	-	TRBJ2-7	CASSFRVTYEQYF	TGTGCCAGCAGCTTTCGGGTGACCTACGAGCAGTACTTC
TRBV2	-	once	TRBJ1-5	CASSAWGGNQPQHF	TGTGCCAGCAGTGCCTGGGGGGGCAATCAGCCCCAGCATTTT
TRBV5-1	TRBD1	-	TRBJ2-1	CASRGQGAIEQFF	TGCGCCAGCAGGGGACAGGGGGCCATTGAGCAGTTCTTC
TRBV2	TRBD1	-	TRBJ1-1	CASSGRQGAPPEAFF	TGTGCCAGCAGTGGGCGACAGGGGGCGCCCCCCGAAGCTTTCTTT
TRBV29-1	TRBD1	-	TRBJ2-7	CSVGGQESSYEQYF	TGCAGCGTTGGTGGACAGGAAAGCTCCTACGAGCAGTACTTC
TRBV7-8	TRBD2	once	TRBJ2-1	CASSFVAGGPSSYNEQFF	TGTGCCAGCAGCTTTGTAGCGGGAGGGCCTAGCTCCTACAATGAGCAGTTCTTC
TRBV28	-	-	TRBJ1-1	CAGSRQVNTEAFF	TGTGCCGGGTCCCGACAGGTAAACACTGAAGCTTTCTTT
TRBV9	TRBD2	-	TRBJ2-1	CASSGSGRDYNEQFF	TGTGCCAGCAGCGGGAGCGGGAGGGATTACAATGAGCAGTTCTTC
TRBV5-1	TRBD2	-	TRBJ2-1	CASSLGATSGEQFF	TGCGCCAGCAGCTTGGGGGCGACTAGCGGGGAGCAGTTCTTC
TRBV9	-	-	TRBJ2-3	CASSVDYQHTDTQYF	TGTGCCAGCAGCGTAGACTACCAACACACAGATACGCAGTATTTT
TRBV19	TRBD2	-	TRBJ2-5	CASSPWTSGKQETQYF	TGTGCCAGTAGTCCCTGGACTAGCGGCAAACAAGAGACCCAGTACTTC
TRBV27	-	-	TRBJ1-5	CASSPIWGLQPQHF	TGTGCCAGCAGTCCAATCTGGGGGCTCCAGCCCCAGCATTTT
TRBV28	TRBD1	-	TRBJ1-5	CASSLRAGGLSNQPQHF	TGTGCCAGCAGTTTACGCGCAGGGGGGCTTAGCAATCAGCCCCAGCATTTT
TRBV4-2	TRBD1	-	TRBJ1-5	CASSHPGQGYQPQHF	TGTGCCAGCAGCCACCCGGGACAGGGGTATCAGCCCCAGCATTTT
TRBV29-1	-	-	TRBJ2-3	CSVEGRGRSTDTQYF	TGCAGCGTTGAAGGGCGGGGCAGGAGCACAGATACGCAGTATTTT
TRBV30	-	-	TRBJ2-3	CAWSALHVGSATDTQYF	TGTGCCTGGAGTGCACTTCATGTGGGGAGCGCCACAGATACGCAGTATTTT
TRBV7-8	TRBD1	-	TRBJ1-1	CASSLDPGTGNTEAFF	TGTGCCAGCAGCTTAGACCCCGGGACAGGGAACACTGAAGCTTTCTTT
TRBV14	TRBD2	-	TRBJ2-7	CASSPGLAGTYEQYF	TGTGCCAGCAGCCCTGGACTAGCGGGGACCTACGAGCAGTACTTC
TRBV5-5	-	-	TRBJ2-1	CASSLEHNEQFF	TGTGCCAGCAGCTTGGAGCACAATGAGCAGTTCTTC
TRBV6-5	-	-	TRBJ1-4	CASSEFLFGKLFF	TGTGCCAGCAGTGAATTCCTTTTCGGAAAACTGTTTTTT
TRBV7-2	TRBD1	-	TRBJ2-7	CASSFARDSSYEQYF	TGTGCCAGCAGCTTCGCTAGGGACAGCTCCTACGAGCAGTACTTC
TRBV7-2	-	-	TRBJ2-3	CASTQEDVRSTQYF	TGTGCCAGCACCCAGGAGGACGTTAGGTCTACGCAGTATTTT
TRBV28	TRBD2	-	TRBJ2-7	CASSTSGSAYEQYF	TGTGCCAGCAGTACTAGCGGGAGTGCCTACGAGCAGTACTTC
TRBV15	TRBD1	-	TRBJ1-1	CATSREGRGLSFF	TGTGCCACCAGCAGAGAGGGCAGGGGGCTGTCTTTCTTT
TRBV27	-	-	TRBJ2-7	CASSLLGISGDEQYF	TGTGCCAGCAGTTTATTGGGAATAAGCGGCGACGAGCAGTACTTC
TRBV7-9	-	-	TRBJ2-5	CASSLALSRAQETQYF	TGTGCCAGCAGCTTAGCGCTAAGCAGGGCCCAAGAGACCCAGTACTTC
TRBV29-1	TRBD2	-	TRBJ2-5	CSVGRAGVPETQYF	TGCAGCGTTGGGAGGGCGGGAGTACCAGAGACCCAGTACTTC
TRBV28	-	-	TRBJ1-1	CASTLAQLNTEAFF	TGTGCCAGCACCCTTGCACAGTTGAACACTGAAGCTTTCTTT
TRBV6-1	-	-	TRBJ2-1	CASSEAGGSYNEQFF	TGTGCCAGCAGTGAAGCGGGGGGTTCCTACAATGAGCAGTTCTTC
TRBV5-4	-	-	TRBJ1-2	CASSLAGYGYTF	TGTGCCAGCAGCTTAGCAGGGTATGGCTACACCTTC
TRBV5-1	-	-	TRBJ2-7	CASSLPDMIYEQYF	TGCGCCAGCAGCTTGCCGGACATGATCTACGAGCAGTACTTC
TRBV28	TRBD1	-	TRBJ1-1	CASRPGDRGFAEAFF	TGTGCCAGCAGACCCGGGGACAGGGGATTCGCTGAAGCTTTCTTT
TRBV7-9	TRBD2	-	TRBJ2-7	CASSPASGMTYEQYF	TGTGCCAGCAGCCCCGCTAGCGGGATGACCTACGAGCAGTACTTC
TRBV27	-	few	TRBJ1-2	CASSLSTTGYGYTF	TGTGCCAGCAGTTTATCGACCACAGGGTATGGCTACACCTTC
TRBV2	TRBD2	-	TRBJ2-7	CATLLRGLAGGSYEQYF	TGTGCCACCCTCCTGAGAGGACTAGCGGGAGGGTCCTACGAGCAGTACTTC
TRBV7-3	-	-	TRBJ2-7	CASSQGGHHLDEQYF	TGTGCCAGCAGCCAGGGCGGACACCACTTGGACGAGCAGTACTTC
TRBV28	-	-	TRBJ1-5	CASSPRTYYSNQPQHF	TGTGCCAGCAGTCCACGGACTTACTATAGCAATCAGCCCCAGCATTTT
TRBV5-1	-	-	TRBJ2-2	CASSLSRQPRGELFF	TGCGCCAGCAGCTTGTCCAGGCAACCCCGAGGGGAGCTGTTTTTT
TRBV2	-	-	TRBJ1-1	CASSFSRQDRNTEAFF	TGTGCCAGCAGCTTTAGTCGACAGGACCGGAACACTGAAGCTTTCTTT
TRBV5-1	-	few	TRBJ2-2	CASSVTSGFAGELFF	TGCGCCAGCAGCGTGACTTCAGGGTTCGCCGGGGAGCTGTTTTTT
TRBV2	-	once	TRBJ2-3	CASSPRGLRVTDTQYF	TGTGCCAGCAGTCCTCGCGGACTCCGGGTAACAGATACGCAGTATTTT
TRBV6-5	-	-	TRBJ1-1	CASSLGGRGGNTEAFF	TGTGCCAGCAGTTTGGGGGGGAGGGGTGGGAACACTGAAGCTTTCTTT
TRBV19	-	few	TRBJ1-1	CASTLQTGIRTEAFF	TGTGCCAGTACCCTACAGACAGGTATACGGACTGAAGCTTTCTTT
TRBV6-1	-	few	TRBJ1-1	CASSEEWGSEAFF	TGTGCCAGCAGTGAAGAGTGGGGCAGCGAAGCTTTCTTT
TRBV7-7	TRBD2	-	TRBJ2-2	CASTQGLAGTNTGELFF	TGTGCTAGCACCCAGGGACTAGCGGGAACTAACACCGGGGAGCTGTTTTTT